This T cell receptor (beta chain) was captured in a study of blood T cell repertoires in COVID-19. The protocol was immunoSEQ multiplex PCR, while the TCRdb copy is restricted to in-frame clones and leaves out a portion. The data hold 290,000 or so clones, with about 87% observed a single time. The CDR3 contains 16 residues. J was trimmed by 0 bases and V by 6 bases; bases with no gene match: 6. Germline V gene data show CDR1 as MNHEY and CDR2 as SMNVEV (reference sequence). This clonotype was obtained from a man aged 70-80 years with acute or convalescent COVID-19. Sequencing used peripheral blood. This chain joins TRBV27 and TRBJ2-3; 10 nucleotides line up with TRBD2. CDR3 residues: CASRASGGHSTDTQYF. CDR3 DNA: TGTGCCAGCAGGGCTAGCGGGGGACATAGCACAGATACGCAGTATTTT.